One sample yielded the 13 T cell receptor beta chains listed below, sequenced in a study of cytomegalovirus exposure and HLA in healthy donors. Amplification used 60 Vbeta primers and 13 Jbeta primers. Sequencing used immunoSEQ multiplex PCR; TCRdb keeps in-frame clones, though not all of them. Its clone listing holds around 50,000 clones. Sample: PBMCs. These receptors all stem from a woman between 35 and 50 years old in good health and CMV-seronegative.

This chain links TRBV19 with TRBJ1-1; D is ambiguous. The CDR3 sequence is 13 residues long. The ends were cut back, 7 bases at V and 5 bases at J, with 14 bases in the middle. The germline V gene has CDR1 LNHDA and CDR2 SQIVND (reference sequence). CDR3 sequence: CASITRTGTEAFF. As DNA, the CDR3 is TGTGCCAGTATCACGCGGACGGGGACTGAAGCTTTCTTT. Together with reference TRBV19 and TRBJ1-1, the CDR3 gives the full variable domain: DGGITQSPKYLFRKEGQNVTLSCEQNLNHDAMYWYRQDPGQGLRLIYYSQIVNDFQKGDIAEGYSVSREKKESFPLTVTSAQKNPTAFYLCASITRTGTEAFFGQGTRLTVV.

The chain uses TRBV28 and TRBJ2-7; D is perhaps TRBD1 (5 bases). The length of the CDR3 is 15 residues. The germline V and J ends were trimmed by 0 bases and 0 bases, with 9 bases remaining between them. Germline V gene lookup returns CDR1 MDHEN and CDR2 SYDVKM. Written as DNA, the CDR3 is TGTGCCAGCAGTTTATGGACAGACACCTCCTACGAGCAGTACTTC. This sequence encodes CASSLWTDTSYEQYF.

The rearrangement links TRBV5-1 to TRBJ2-1, with TRBD2 as a possible D gene (6 bases). Germline-derived CDR1 and CDR2 are SGHRS and YFSETQ. The CDR3 sequence is 15 residues long. V was cut by 2 bases and J by 9 bases, with 18 bases left in between. The CDR3 bases are TGCGCCAGCAGCTTCATGGACCCGGGGGAGAGTGAGCAGTTCTTC. It translates to CASSFMDPGESEQFF.

The V gene is TRBV4-2, the J gene TRBJ2-3; 10 nucleotides match TRBD2. The V gene's germline CDR1 is LGHNA and CDR2 YNFKEQ. Losses at the gene ends were 5 bases for V and 4 bases for J; bases not matched to a gene: 6. The CDR3 consists of 15 residues. The DNA for the CDR3 is TGTGCCAGCAGCGAAAAGCGGGGGGGCCCAGATACGCAGTATTTT. Amino acid sequence: CASSEKRGGPDTQYF.

The chain employs TRBV30 and TRBJ2-3, with D maybe TRBD2 (6 bases). The V end lost 5 bases, the J end lost 5 bases, and 17 bases lay between the germline ends. There are 14 residues in the CDR3. In germline, CDR1 is GTSNPN, CDR2 SVGIG (reference sequence). CDR3 sequence reads: CAWAGRERGDTQYF. CDR3 in DNA: TGTGCCTGGGCAGGACGGGAGCGTGGAGATACGCAGTATTTT.

The chain employs TRBV30 and TRBJ1-4; the D is unclear. The V gene's germline CDR1 is GTSNPN and CDR2 SVGIG (reference sequence). The CDR3 is 14 residues long. V was trimmed by 2 bases and J by 10 bases, leaving 17 bases between them. The DNA for the CDR3 is TGTGCCTGGAGTCCACGGGCCCCGGGAGGAAAACTGTTTTTT. Translation gives CAWSPRAPGGKLFF. Variable domain in full (rest from reference TRBV30 and TRBJ1-4): SQTIHQWPATLVQPVGSPLSLECTVEGTSNPNLYWYRQAAGRGLQLLFYSVGIGQISSEVPQNLSASRPQDRQFILSSKKLLLSDSGFYLCAWSPRAPGGKLFFGSGTQLSVL.

This sequence joins TRBV6-5 and TRBJ2-7; TRBD1 matches at 8 bases. V dropped 2 bases and J dropped 7; count of bases not matched to a gene: 7. Germline CDR1 and CDR2: MNHEY and SVGAGI. The CDR3 consists of 14 residues. The CDR3 loop is CASSYGRGRREQYF. In DNA form, the CDR3 reads TGTGCCAGCAGTTACGGCAGGGGGCGGAGGGAGCAGTACTTC.

The V gene is TRBV18, the J gene TRBJ1-1, with D perhaps matching TRBD1 (6 bases). CDR3 length: 14 amino acids. V lost 3 bases and J lost 3, with 11 bases in between. Germline CDR1 is KGHSH and CDR2 is LQKENI. CDR3 bases: TGTGCCAGCTCACCCATACAGGGTGACACTGAAGCTTTCTTT. It is translated as CASSPIQGDTEAFF.

The CDR3 DNA reads TGTGCCAGCAGTGTCCAGACAGGGACTTTCGCTGAGGAGCTGTTTTTT. This translates into CASSVQTGTFAEELFF. The V and J genes are TRBV2 and TRBJ2-2; TRBD1 is a possible D gene (7 bases). The ends were cut back, 4 bases at V and 10 bases at J, with 22 bases in the middle. The CDR3 length is 16 residues. The V gene's germline CDR1 is SNHLY and CDR2 FYNNEI.

This chain joins TRBV5-1 and TRBJ2-7, with D possibly TRBD2 on 7 matching bases. Trimming took off 0 bases at V and 7 bases at J, with 17 bases between the two ends. Germline CDR1 SGHRS, CDR2 YFSETQ. CDR3 length: 15 amino acids. CDR3 amino acids: CASSLGGGGLGEQYF. The CDR3 DNA follows: TGCGCCAGCAGCTTGGGAGGGGGGGGTCTAGGAGAGCAGTACTTC.

This rearrangement joins TRBV7-2 to TRBJ2-7, with D perhaps matching TRBD1 (5 bases). V lost 3 bases and J lost 4, with 10 bases in between. The germline V gene encodes CDR1 SGHTA and CDR2 FQGNSA. This CDR3 is built from 13 residues. CDR3 nucleotide sequence: TGTGCCAGCAGCTTTCAGGGTTTGTACGAGCAGTACTTC. It yields the protein CASSFQGLYEQYF.

The CDR3 spells CSVGQGVHEQYF. The CDR3 DNA reads TGCAGCGTCGGACAGGGGGTCCACGAGCAGTACTTC. The chain combines TRBV29-1 with TRBJ2-7; TRBD1 matches 10 bases. Trimming took 6 bases from V and 5 from J; bases not matched to a gene: 4. Germline V gene sequence: CDR1 SQVTM, CDR2 ANQGSEA. This CDR3 contains 12 residues.

This rearrangement joins TRBV5-4 to TRBJ1-2, with D tentatively TRBD1 (5 bases). The germline V and J ends were trimmed by 3 bases and 7 bases, with 19 bases remaining between them. CDR1 SGHNT and CDR2 YYREEE come from the germline V gene (reference sequence). There are 15 residues in the CDR3. The CDR3 bases are TGTGCCAGCAGCTCCCCCGGGGGGTATTTGTCTGGCTACACCTTC. This sequence encodes CASSSPGGYLSGYTF.